The following is a T cell receptor (beta chain) sequence with its context. Its antigen is not identified. Trimming cost V 0 bases and J 3 bases; bases outside gene matches: 9. CDR3 length: 17 residues. Germline V gene lookup returns CDR1 SGDLS and CDR2 YYNGEE. This sample is drawn from a study of vaccination effects on CD4 cells after COVID-19. General observations from the study: Convalescent patients were few in the study, and early post-infection timepoints were absent.

Sequencing in the ViraFEST assay came after antigen-specific CD4+ T cells had been expanded with viral peptide pools, which were used to stimulate PBMC. Upon completion of around ten days in culture, CD4+ T cells were isolated. Each participant was administered two doses of either the BNT162b2 or the mRNA-1273 vaccine. Neither prior SARS-CoV-2 infection nor positive nucleocapsid antibodies were present in the vaccine recipients. The culture medium for about 2 million PBMC per well included 10 IU/ml IL-2 and around 9.9 ug/ml peptides. TCRdb's copy holds only in-frame clones and misses some; the assay was immunoSEQ multiplex PCR. The table records about 80,000 clones, roughly 80% of them present only once.

The V and J genes are TRBV9 and TRBJ2-1, with 7 bases identical to TRBD2. The clonotype originates from a human donor who received a COVID-19 vaccine. The sample here was CD4+ T cells from PBMCs cultured with HCoV-OC43 spike peptides, taken after COVID-19 vaccination. The sample's subset: HCoV-OC43 spike overlapping peptide pool stimulation. The CDR3 loop is CASSVDPWSGDYNEQFF. The DNA for the CDR3 is TGTGCCAGCAGCGTAGATCCATGGAGCGGGGACTACAATGAGCAGTTCTTC.